A selection of T cell receptor beta chains follows, all from one sample in a study of T cell changes during pregnancy in multiple sclerosis. Measured with immunoSEQ multiplex PCR; TCRdb has only the in-frame clones, and not every one. The sample includes over 70,000 clones, around 92% of them seen just once. The material sequenced was peripheral blood, taken in the third trimester of pregnancy. The source of these receptors is a female donor with multiple sclerosis, enrolled in a pregnancy study. CDR3s leave out the opening cysteine and the closing phenylalanine or tryptophan. A row's size may be missing; if present it is once, few, many or a size class.

TRBJ2-7	TRBV9	-	16	ASSVGLAGSVGAYEQY
TRBJ2-3	TRBV10-3	-	11	AIRSYSTDTQY
TRBJ2-5	TRBV2	-	12	ASRESGGQETQY
TRBJ1-1	TRBV5-6	-	12	ASSLDRVNTEAF
TRBJ1-5	TRBV6-1	once	10	ATGGGNQPQH
TRBJ2-7	TRBV5-1	-	14	ASGSGLAGAIGEQY
TRBJ2-7	TRBV6-1	-	13	ASSVSGRATYEQY
TRBJ2-5	TRBV15	-	13	ATSRDLGGGETQY
TRBJ2-5	TRBV13	-	14	ASSLAPTSGWETQY
TRBJ2-7	TRBV4-1	once	11	ASSQGQGKEQY
TRBJ1-1	TRBV27	-	14	ASSLYRGLMNTEAF
TRBJ2-7	TRBV10-3	once	17	AISESGSGSRRISYEQY
TRBJ2-1	TRBV9	-	14	ASSVGIAGGFNEQF
TRBJ2-5	TRBV15	-	13	ATSRGQGARETQY
TRBJ2-7	TRBV27	-	9	ASSRGYEQY
TRBJ2-1	TRBV6-5	-	13	ASSPSGGSYNEQF
TRBJ2-5	TRBV5-6	-	11	ASSSTYGETQY
TRBJ2-3	TRBV11-2	-	13	ASSLGGVWADTQY
TRBJ2-7	TRBV2	-	11	ASSVPGTYEQY
TRBJ2-3	TRBV7-3	-	14	ASSPGLAGSTDTQY
TRBJ2-2	TRBV13	-	14	ASSSWRQLNTGELF
TRBJ2-3	TRBV7-9	-	14	ASSLLTSPSTDTQY
TRBJ2-7	TRBV19	-	12	ASSIDPAREEQY
TRBJ2-1	TRBV18	-	12	ASSPLEGLAFQF
TRBJ2-5	TRBV6-5	-	14	ASSYSGLAGQETQY
TRBJ2-2	TRBV19	-	13	ASSIPGSNTGELF
TRBJ2-5	TRBV7-2	-	12	ASSKHSPQETQY
TRBJ2-1	TRBV19	-	11	ASSIWLADEQF
TRBJ1-2	TRBV19	-	15	ASSPGDILFKNDGYT
TRBJ2-7	TRBV18	once	12	ASCSGLADYEQY
TRBJ2-3	TRBV10-1	-	13	ASSGLAGALDTQY
TRBJ2-2	TRBV18	-	12	ASSPPDRGGELF
TRBJ2-1	TRBV10-3	-	12	AISGLAGYNEQF
TRBJ2-7	TRBV19	-	11	ASSLPGGLEQY
TRBJ1-3	TRBV19	-	13	ASSSRGASGNTIY
TRBJ2-5	TRBV28	-	16	ASSGSGTSGMGQETQY
TRBJ2-7	TRBV19	-	18	ASSPRSRDRGPLLSYEQY
TRBJ1-4	TRBV27	-	13	ASSPRGLANEKLF
TRBJ2-7	TRBV15	-	12	ATSRGQGVHEQY
TRBJ2-5	TRBV5-4	-	13	ASSLDSGFQETQY
TRBJ2-7	TRBV2	-	10	ASIEGSYEQY